This T cell receptor beta chain appears in the sequencing data of a study of T-cell memory formation after mild COVID-19. The overall study: Among the donors, TCR clusters were largely specific to each donor. Regarding the study as a whole: The finding that pre-infection memory included some responding clones suggested that cross-reactive memory joined. Contracting clones from day 15 to 85 showed balanced CD4/CD8; later expanders favored CD4+.

In the case of this clonotype: Antigen: not known.

MiXCR, applied by TCRdb to the 5' RACE reads, yields one record per CDR3 protein. The sample consists of hundreds of thousands of distinct CDR3 sequences, around 21% of them appearing once. There are 14 residues in the CDR3. CDR1 is SGHNT, CDR2 YENEEA, per germline. The junction had 4 bases not matched to a gene; V was cut back by 7 bases and J by 8 bases. Input material: PBMCs or a T cell subset sorted from them (not recorded which). This receptor was obtained from an adult woman who had mild COVID-19 (a few samples of this study predate the infection). Cell type and time point are not known. The chain joins TRBV11-3 to TRBJ2-1, with 14 positions matching TRBD2. DNA of the CDR3: TGTGCCAGCACGGGGACTAGCGGGAGTCATGAGCAGTTCTTC. Encoded protein: CASTGTSGSHEQFF.